These 22 T cell receptor beta chains were sequenced from one sample in a study of blood T cells in healthy people across ages. A J-beta primer mix and a sample-barcoded 5' primer were used in a second PCR of about 7 to 12 cycles. TCRdb reprocessed the 5' RACE reads with MiXCR, giving one entry per CDR3 protein. The table shows about 560,000 distinct CDR3 sequences, with over 25% occurring only once. These records were also assigned to another study, of T cells of mothers and their children.

The sequenced material came from blood. The receptor source for this set is a boy between 2 and 10 years old in good health.

This clonotype was recorded a few times. The chain combines TRBV6-5 with TRBJ2-3, with a possible D match to TRBD1 (5 bases). Trimming cost V 5 bases and J 4 bases, with 16 bases left between them. Germline V CDR1 and CDR2: MNHEY, SVGAGI. The CDR3 contains 15 residues. The CDR3, as DNA: TGTGCCAGCAGTCGCGACAGCTATAGTGCAGATACGCAGTATTTT. Translation gives CASSRDSYSADTQYF.

The chain links TRBV6-4 to TRBJ1-5, with 9 bases aligning to TRBD1. The V gene's germline CDR1 is MRHNA and CDR2 SNTAGT. This CDR3 has 15 residues. With 5 bases clipped from V and 5 bases from J, the junction kept 7 bases outside the gene matches. CDR3 nucleotides: TGTGCCAGCAGTTCCGGGACAGGGAACGATCAGCCCCAGCATTTT. Protein product: CASSSGTGNDQPQHF.

V usage is TRBV3-1 and J usage is TRBJ2-7; weak D call: TRBD1 (7 bases). V gave up 3 bases and J gave up 7 bases, with 16 bases separating them. The V gene's germline CDR1 is LGHDT and CDR2 YNNKEL (reference sequence). This CDR3 comprises 14 residues. CDR3 coding DNA: TGTGCCAGCAGCCACACAGACAGGGCGGGGGAGCAGTACTTC. Its protein product is CASSHTDRAGEQYF.

This clonotype was detected a few times. The chain joins TRBV20-1 to TRBJ2-7, with 11 bases aligning to TRBD1. Germline V gives CDR1 DFQATT, CDR2 SNEGSKA (reference sequence). With 5 bases clipped from V and 3 bases from J, the junction kept 6 bases outside the gene matches. CDR3 length: 14 amino acids. DNA for the CDR3: TGCAGTGCTGGACAGGGGGCCGTCGTCTACGAGCAGTACTTC. Encoded protein: CSAGQGAVVYEQYF.

The table lists this clonotype with many counts. This sequence joins TRBV11-2 and TRBJ2-5; D gene unclear. The CDR3 consists of 11 residues. CDR1 is SGHAT, CDR2 FQNNGV, per germline. Between the trimmed V and J ends, which lost 6 bases and 5 bases, there was a span of 7 bases. The CDR3 protein is CASSTTETQYF. The CDR3 bases are TGTGCCAGCAGTACTACGGAGACCCAGTACTTC. The complete variable domain, with remaining parts taken from reference TRBV11-2 and TRBJ2-5, reads EAGVAQSPRYKIIEKRQSVAFWCNPISGHATLYWYQQILGQGPKLLIQFQNNGVVDDSQLPKDRFSAERLKGVDSTLKIQPAKLEDSAVYLCASSTTETQYFGPGTRLLVL.

V and J are TRBV12-3 or TRBV12-4 and TRBJ2-2; D not certain. The CDR3 runs 17 residues. Between the trimmed V and J ends, which lost 2 bases and 3 bases, there was a span of 16 bases. CDR3 sequence reads: CASSLSPHKGHTGELFF. The CDR3 DNA follows: TGTGCCAGCAGTTTATCCCCCCATAAAGGGCACACCGGGGAGCTGTTTTTT.

A few counts support this clonotype. J is TRBJ1-1 and V is TRBV7-7; D might be TRBD1 (6 bases). V lost 5 bases, J lost 5 bases, and 12 bases lay in between. Looked up from germline, CDR1 is SSHAT and CDR2 is FNYEAQ (reference sequence). This CDR3 contains 13 residues. The chain's CDR3 is CASSLGQRTEAFF. The CDR3 coding sequence is TGTGCCAGCAGCCTAGGACAGCGGACTGAAGCTTTCTTT.

There are a few counts of this clonotype. The CDR3: CASSVGTAAEEKLFF. The CDR3 DNA reads as TGCGCCAGCAGCGTCGGGACCGCCGCAGAGGAAAAACTGTTTTTT. The rearrangement joins TRBV5-1 to TRBJ1-4; perhaps TRBD1 as D (5 bases). There are 15 residues in the CDR3. The V and J ends lost 4 bases and 8 bases respectively, with 18 bases between them. Per germline, CDR1 SGHRS and CDR2 YFSETQ.

This chain joins TRBV11-2 and TRBJ1-1; 7 nucleotides align to TRBD1. Germline V CDR1 and CDR2: SGHAT, FQNNGV. This CDR3 contains 15 residues. V was pared by 5 bases and J by 3 bases, with 9 bases of the junction left unmatched. The CDR3 loop reads CASSPYRGRDTEAFF. The CDR3 DNA reads as TGTGCCAGCAGCCCCTACAGGGGAAGAGACACTGAAGCTTTCTTT.

The chain carries TRBV20-1 and TRBJ2-1, with a possible D match to TRBD1 (5 bases). The germline V and J ends were trimmed by 6 bases and 6 bases, with 12 bases remaining between them. CDR3 length: 12 residues. Germline V lookup: CDR1 DFQATT, CDR2 SNEGSKA (reference sequence). DNA of the CDR3: TGCAGTGCCCCCAGGGTCGCCAATGAGCAGTTCTTC. Translating it yields CSAPRVANEQFF.

This clonotype showed up many times. DNA for the CDR3: TGTGCCAGCAGCATACTAACCGGGACAATGAACATTCAGTACTTC. This sequence encodes CASSILTGTMNIQYF. The rearrangement uses TRBV5-5 and TRBJ2-4, with D tentatively TRBD1 (6 bases). CDR3 length: 15 residues. Germline loops: CDR1 SGHKS, CDR2 YYEKEE (reference sequence). Trimming took 4 bases from V and 7 from J, leaving 18 bases between them. Combining the CDR3 with reference TRBV5-5 and TRBJ2-4 gives the whole variable domain DAGVTQSPTHLIKTRGQQVTLRCSPISGHKSVSWYQQVLGQGPQFIFQYYEKEERGRGNFPDRFSARQFPNYSSELNVNALLLGDSALYLCASSILTGTMNIQYFGAGTRLSVL.

The sample holds a few counts of this clonotype. The chain has TRBV14 and TRBJ1-2; D ambiguous. V was shortened by 4 bases and J by 2 bases, with 14 bases between the two germline ends. The germline gives CDR1 SGHDN, CDR2 FVKESK. The CDR3 extends over 15 amino acids. The CDR3 protein is CASSRRGTSNYGYTF. The CDR3 coding sequence is TGTGCCAGCAGCCGGCGAGGCACTTCCAACTATGGCTACACCTTC.

The CDR3 DNA follows: TGCAGTGCTAGGGGCACCAGCGGCTACACCTTC. It yields the protein CSARGTSGYTF. V usage is TRBV20-1 and J usage is TRBJ1-2; D is ambiguous. Germline CDR1 and CDR2: DFQATT and SNEGSKA (reference sequence). The CDR3 contains 11 residues. V lost 3 bases and J 8 bases, leaving 10 bases between the germline ends.

The chain employs TRBV9 and TRBJ1-2, with a weak D call TRBD1 (6 bases). This CDR3 is built from 14 residues. The ends were cut back, 0 bases at V and 7 bases at J, with 13 bases in the middle. Germline V gene sequence: CDR1 SGDLS, CDR2 YYNGEE. In DNA, the CDR3 is TGTGCCAGCAGCGTAGCGGACAGATTGCGTGGCTACACCTTC. This encodes CASSVADRLRGYTF.

This clonotype came up a few times. This chain links TRBV5-1 with TRBJ1-6; TRBD1 matches at 7 bases. From germline, CDR1 is SGHRS and CDR2 YFSETQ. The CDR3 runs 17 residues. After removal of 0 bases from V and 13 bases from J, the junction contained 16 bases not matched to a gene. CDR3 nucleotides: TGCGCCAGCAGCTTGGAGGACCGAGGGGGCGGATCTTACCCCCTCCACTTT. It specifies CASSLEDRGGGSYPLHF.

This clonotype was counted many times. The V call is TRBV4-3, the J call TRBJ2-7, with D perhaps TRBD1 (5 bases). Germline loops: CDR1 LGHNA, CDR2 YSLEER. This CDR3 contains 14 residues. V lost 3 bases and J 5 bases, leaving 14 bases between the germline ends. The CDR3 nucleotides are TGCGCCAGCAGCCATGGGTCCAGGGCGGACGAGCAGTACTTC. Its protein is CASSHGSRADEQYF.

This clonotype has more than one count but fewer than ten. The CDR3 DNA follows: TGTGCCAGCAGTCCACGGCAGGGCTACGTGGGAGGGCAGTACTTC. Translation: CASSPRQGYVGGQYF. The chain links TRBV27 to TRBJ2-5; 7 bases fit TRBD2. The trim removed 5 bases at V and 11 bases at J, leaving 17 bases unmatched. Per germline, CDR1 MNHEY and CDR2 SMNVEV (reference sequence). The CDR3 runs 15 residues.

This CDR3 reads CSAVPGTSGQETQYF. CDR3 DNA sequence: TGCAGTGCTGTTCCCGGGACTAGCGGGCAAGAGACCCAGTACTTC. The J gene is TRBJ2-5, the V gene TRBV20-1; 12 nucleotides align to TRBD2. V lost 5 bases, J lost 2 bases, and 6 bases stayed unmatched. Germline CDR1 DFQATT, CDR2 SNEGSKA (reference sequence). The CDR3 loop spans 15 amino acids.

This clonotype has more than one count but fewer than ten. The chain recombines TRBV13 with TRBJ1-2; D might be TRBD1 (5 bases). The ends were cut back, 5 bases at V and 3 bases at J, with 16 bases in the middle. Germline V gene lookup returns CDR1 PRHDT and CDR2 FYEKMQ (reference sequence). This CDR3 has 15 residues. This chain's CDR3 is CASSRTGGFHYGYTF. In DNA, the CDR3 is TGTGCCAGCAGCCGCACTGGGGGATTTCACTATGGCTACACCTTC.

The chain has TRBV7-2 and TRBJ2-5, with D hard to call. The CDR3 is 13 residues long. Trimming stripped 5 bases from V and 4 bases from J, with 11 bases between. Germline V gene sequence: CDR1 SGHTA, CDR2 FQGNSA. The CDR3 DNA sequence: TGTGCCAGCAGCCGAGATAATGGAGAGACCCAGTACTTC. As protein: CASSRDNGETQYF.

The chain couples TRBV5-1 to TRBJ2-3, with D unclear. The CDR3 is 15 residues long. Germline V lookup: CDR1 SGHRS, CDR2 YFSETQ. Trimming took off 0 bases at V and 2 bases at J, with 10 bases between the two ends. DNA of the CDR3: TGCGCCAGCAGCTTGGTAGCCCGTACCACAGATACGCAGTATTTT. Protein product: CASSLVARTTDTQYF.

This chain joins TRBV9 and TRBJ2-1, with 14 bases that match TRBD2. CDR3 length: 15 residues. V lost 3 bases and J lost 10; bases outside the gene matches: 6. CDR1 is SGDLS and CDR2 is YYNGEE in the germline V gene. The CDR3 reads CASSEGTSGSREQFF. CDR3 nucleotide sequence: TGTGCCAGCAGCGAGGGGACTAGCGGGAGCCGGGAGCAGTTCTTC.